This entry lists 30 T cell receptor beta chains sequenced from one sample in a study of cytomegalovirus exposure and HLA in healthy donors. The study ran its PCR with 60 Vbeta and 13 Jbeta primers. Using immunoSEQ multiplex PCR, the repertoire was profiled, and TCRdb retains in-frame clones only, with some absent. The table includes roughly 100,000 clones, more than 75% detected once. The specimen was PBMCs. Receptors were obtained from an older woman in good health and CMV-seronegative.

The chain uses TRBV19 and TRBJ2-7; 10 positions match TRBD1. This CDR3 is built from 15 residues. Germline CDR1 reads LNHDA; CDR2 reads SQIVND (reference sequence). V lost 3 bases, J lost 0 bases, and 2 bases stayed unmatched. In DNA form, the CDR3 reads TGTGCCAGTAGTATGGGGACAGGGGCCTCCTACGAGCAGTACTTC. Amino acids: CASSMGTGASYEQYF. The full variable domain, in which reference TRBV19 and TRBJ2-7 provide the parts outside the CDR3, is DGGITQSPKYLFRKEGQNVTLSCEQNLNHDAMYWYRQDPGQGLRLIYYSQIVNDFQKGDIAEGYSVSREKKESFPLTVTSAQKNPTAFYLCASSMGTGASYEQYFGPGTRLTVT.

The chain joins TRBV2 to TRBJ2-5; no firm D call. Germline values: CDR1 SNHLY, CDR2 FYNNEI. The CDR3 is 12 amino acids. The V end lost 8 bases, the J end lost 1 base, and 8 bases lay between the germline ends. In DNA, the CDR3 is TGTGCCAGCGAACGGGTCCAAGAGACCCAGTACTTC. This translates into CASERVQETQYF.

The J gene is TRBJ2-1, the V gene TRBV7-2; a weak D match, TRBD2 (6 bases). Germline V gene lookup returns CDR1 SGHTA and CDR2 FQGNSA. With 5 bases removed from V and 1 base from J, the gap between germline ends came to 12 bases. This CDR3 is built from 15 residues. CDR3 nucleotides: TGTGCCAGCAGCCCGAGGGCGGGATCCTACAATGAGCAGTTCTTC. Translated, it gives CASSPRAGSYNEQFF.

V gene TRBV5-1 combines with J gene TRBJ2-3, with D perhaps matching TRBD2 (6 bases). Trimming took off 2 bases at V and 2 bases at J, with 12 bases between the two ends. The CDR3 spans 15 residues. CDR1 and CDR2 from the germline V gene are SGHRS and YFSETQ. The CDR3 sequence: CASSFPAGLTDTQYF. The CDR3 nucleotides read TGCGCCAGCAGCTTCCCGGCGGGGCTCACAGATACGCAGTATTTT.

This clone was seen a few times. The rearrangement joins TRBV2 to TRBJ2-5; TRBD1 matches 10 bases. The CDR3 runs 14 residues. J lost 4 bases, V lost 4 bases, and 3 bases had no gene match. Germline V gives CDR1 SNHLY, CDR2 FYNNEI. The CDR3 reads CASSGTGGVETQYF. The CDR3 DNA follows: TGTGCCAGCAGTGGGACAGGGGGTGTAGAGACCCAGTACTTC.

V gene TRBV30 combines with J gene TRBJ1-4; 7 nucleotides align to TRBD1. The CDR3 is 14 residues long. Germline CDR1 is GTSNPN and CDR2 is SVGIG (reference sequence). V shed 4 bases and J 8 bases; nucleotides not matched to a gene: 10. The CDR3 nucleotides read TGTGCCTGGACTTCCGGGACAGCCGGCGAAAAACTGTTTTTT. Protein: CAWTSGTAGEKLFF. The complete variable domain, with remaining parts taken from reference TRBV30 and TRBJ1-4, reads SQTIHQWPATLVQPVGSPLSLECTVEGTSNPNLYWYRQAAGRGLQLLFYSVGIGQISSEVPQNLSASRPQDRQFILSSKKLLLSDSGFYLCAWTSGTAGEKLFFGSGTQLSVL.

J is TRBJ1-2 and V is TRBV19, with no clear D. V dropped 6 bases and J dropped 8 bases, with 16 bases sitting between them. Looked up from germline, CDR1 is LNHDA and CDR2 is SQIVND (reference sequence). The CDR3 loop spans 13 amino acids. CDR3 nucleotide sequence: TGTGCCAGTAGCGGCAGGCAGGCCCAGGGCTACACCTTC. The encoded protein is CASSGRQAQGYTF. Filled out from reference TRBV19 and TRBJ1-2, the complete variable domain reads DGGITQSPKYLFRKEGQNVTLSCEQNLNHDAMYWYRQDPGQGLRLIYYSQIVNDFQKGDIAEGYSVSREKKESFPLTVTSAQKNPTAFYLCASSGRQAQGYTFGSGTRLTVV.

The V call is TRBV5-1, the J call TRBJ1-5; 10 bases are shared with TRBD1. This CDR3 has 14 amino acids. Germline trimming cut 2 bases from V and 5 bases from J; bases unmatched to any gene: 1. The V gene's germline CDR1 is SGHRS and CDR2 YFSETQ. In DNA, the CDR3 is TGCGCCAGCAGCTTAGGACAGGGGGATCAGCCCCAGCATTTT. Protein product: CASSLGQGDQPQHF.

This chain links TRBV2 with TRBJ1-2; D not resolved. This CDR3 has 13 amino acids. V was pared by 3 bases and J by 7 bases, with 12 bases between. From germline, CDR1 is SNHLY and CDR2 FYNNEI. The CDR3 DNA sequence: TGTGCCAGCAGTGACAGCGGGATGGGTGGCTACACCTTC. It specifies CASSDSGMGGYTF.

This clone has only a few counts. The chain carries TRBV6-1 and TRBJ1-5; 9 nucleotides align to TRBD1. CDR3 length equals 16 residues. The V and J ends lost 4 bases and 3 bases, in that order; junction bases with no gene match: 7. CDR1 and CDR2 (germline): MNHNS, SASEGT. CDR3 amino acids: CASSAPGTGLNQPQHF. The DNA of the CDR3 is TGTGCCAGCAGTGCACCCGGGACAGGGCTCAATCAGCCCCAGCATTTT.

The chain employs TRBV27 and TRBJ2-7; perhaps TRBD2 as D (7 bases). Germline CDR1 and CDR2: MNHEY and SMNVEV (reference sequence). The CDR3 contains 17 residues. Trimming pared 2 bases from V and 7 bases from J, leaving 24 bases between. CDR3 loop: CASSLVGGRGSAGEQYF. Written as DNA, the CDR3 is TGTGCCAGCAGTTTAGTGGGGGGGCGCGGGTCCGCGGGTGAGCAGTACTTC.

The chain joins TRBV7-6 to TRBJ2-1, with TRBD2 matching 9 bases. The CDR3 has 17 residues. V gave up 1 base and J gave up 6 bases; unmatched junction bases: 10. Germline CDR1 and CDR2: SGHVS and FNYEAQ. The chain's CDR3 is CASSLEGGSGGSNEQFF. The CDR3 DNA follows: TGTGCCAGCAGCTTAGAGGGGGGTAGCGGGGGCTCCAATGAGCAGTTCTTC. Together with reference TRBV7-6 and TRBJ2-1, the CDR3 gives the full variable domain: GAGVSQSPRYKVTKRGQDVALRCDPISGHVSLYWYRQALGQGPEFLTYFNYEAQQDKSGLPNDRFSAERPEGSISTLTIQRTEQRDSAMYRCASSLEGGSGGSNEQFFGPGTRLTVL.

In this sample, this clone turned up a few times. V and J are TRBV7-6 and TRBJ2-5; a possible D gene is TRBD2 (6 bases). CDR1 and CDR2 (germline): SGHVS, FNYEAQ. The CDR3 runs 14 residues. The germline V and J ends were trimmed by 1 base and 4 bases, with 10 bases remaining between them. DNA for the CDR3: TGTGCCAGCAGCTTAGGGACTACCCCAGAGACCCAGTACTTC. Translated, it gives CASSLGTTPETQYF.

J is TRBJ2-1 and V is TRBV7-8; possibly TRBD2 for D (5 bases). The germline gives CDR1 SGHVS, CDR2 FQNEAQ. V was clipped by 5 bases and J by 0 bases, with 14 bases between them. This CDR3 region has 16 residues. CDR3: CASSPETIPSYNEQFF. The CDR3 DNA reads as TGTGCCAGCAGCCCGGAGACTATCCCCTCCTACAATGAGCAGTTCTTC. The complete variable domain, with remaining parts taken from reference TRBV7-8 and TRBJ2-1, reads GAGVSQSPRYKVAKRGQDVALRCDPISGHVSLFWYQQALGQGPEFLTYFQNEAQLDKSGLPSDRFFAERPEGSVSTLKIQRTQQEDSAVYLCASSPETIPSYNEQFFGPGTRLTVL.

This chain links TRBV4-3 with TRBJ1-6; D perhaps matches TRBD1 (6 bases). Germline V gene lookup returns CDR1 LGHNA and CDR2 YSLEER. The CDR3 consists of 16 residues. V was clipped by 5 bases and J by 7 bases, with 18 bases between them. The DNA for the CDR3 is TGCGCCAGCAGCAGTCAGGTGGGGGCCCGGAATTCACCCCTCCACTTT. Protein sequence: CASSSQVGARNSPLHF.

The chain's CDR3 is CASSQDRNTGELFF. The DNA for the CDR3 is TGCGCCAGCAGCCAAGACCGGAACACCGGGGAGCTGTTTTTT. This chain connects TRBV4-3 to TRBJ2-2; D ambiguous. Trimming removed 0 bases at V and 1 base at J, with 3 bases between. CDR1 is LGHNA and CDR2 is YSLEER in the germline V gene. CDR3 length: 14 residues.

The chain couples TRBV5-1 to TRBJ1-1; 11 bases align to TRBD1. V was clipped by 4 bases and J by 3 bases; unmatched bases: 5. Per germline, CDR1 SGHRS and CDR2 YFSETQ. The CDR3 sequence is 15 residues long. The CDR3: CASSRTGGHDTEAFF. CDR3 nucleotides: TGCGCCAGCAGCCGGACAGGGGGCCATGACACTGAAGCTTTCTTT.

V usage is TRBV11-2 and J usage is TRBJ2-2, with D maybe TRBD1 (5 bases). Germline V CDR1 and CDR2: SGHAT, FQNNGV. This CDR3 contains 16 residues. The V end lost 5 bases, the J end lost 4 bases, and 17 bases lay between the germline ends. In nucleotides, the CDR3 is TGTGCCAGCAGCAGGGGATCGACTTGGGGCACCGGGGAGCTGTTTTTT. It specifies CASSRGSTWGTGELFF.

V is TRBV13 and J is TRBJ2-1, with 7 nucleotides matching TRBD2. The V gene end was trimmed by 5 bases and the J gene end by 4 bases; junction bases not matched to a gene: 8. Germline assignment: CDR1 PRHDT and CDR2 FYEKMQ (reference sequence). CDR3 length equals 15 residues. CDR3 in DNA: TGTGCCAGCAGCCTCCGGGGGGACGAGTACAATGAGCAGTTCTTC. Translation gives CASSLRGDEYNEQFF.

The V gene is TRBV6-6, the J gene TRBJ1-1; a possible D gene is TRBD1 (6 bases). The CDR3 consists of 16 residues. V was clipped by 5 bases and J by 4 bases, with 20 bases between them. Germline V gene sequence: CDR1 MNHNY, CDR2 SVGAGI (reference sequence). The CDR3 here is CASSLAWLQGSTEAFF. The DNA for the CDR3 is TGTGCCAGCAGTCTAGCTTGGTTACAGGGCAGCACTGAAGCTTTCTTT.

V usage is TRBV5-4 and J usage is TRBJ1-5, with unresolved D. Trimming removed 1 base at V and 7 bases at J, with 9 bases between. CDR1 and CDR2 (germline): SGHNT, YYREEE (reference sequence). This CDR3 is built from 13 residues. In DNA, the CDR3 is TGTGCCAGCAGCTTGAGCCCCGAGCAGCCCCAGCATTTT. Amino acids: CASSLSPEQPQHF.

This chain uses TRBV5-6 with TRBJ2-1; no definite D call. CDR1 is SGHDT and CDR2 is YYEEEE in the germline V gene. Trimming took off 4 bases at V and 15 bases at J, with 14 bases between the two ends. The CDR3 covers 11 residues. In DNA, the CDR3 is TGTGCCAGCAGCCTTAGAGGTACCTCGTTCTTC. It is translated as CASSLRGTSFF.

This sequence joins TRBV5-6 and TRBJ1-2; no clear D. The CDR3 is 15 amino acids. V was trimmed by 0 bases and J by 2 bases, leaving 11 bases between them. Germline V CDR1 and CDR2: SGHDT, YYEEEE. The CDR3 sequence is CASSLDSSGNYGYTF. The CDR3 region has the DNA TGTGCCAGCAGCTTGGACAGCTCGGGAAACTATGGCTACACCTTC. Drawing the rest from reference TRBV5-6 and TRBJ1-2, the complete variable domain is DAGVTQSPTHLIKTRGQQVTLRCSPKSGHDTVSWYQQALGQGPQFIFQYYEEEERQRGNFPDRFSGHQFPNYSSELNVNALLLGDSALYLCASSLDSSGNYGYTFGSGTRLTVV.

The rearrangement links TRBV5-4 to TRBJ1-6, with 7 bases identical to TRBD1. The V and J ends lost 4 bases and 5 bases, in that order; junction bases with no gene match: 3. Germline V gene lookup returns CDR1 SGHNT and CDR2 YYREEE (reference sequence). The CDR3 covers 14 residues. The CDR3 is CASSLDRDNSPLHF. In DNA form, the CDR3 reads TGTGCCAGCAGCCTTGACAGGGATAATTCACCCCTCCACTTT.

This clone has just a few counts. In DNA, the CDR3 is TGTGCCTGGAGTCTACAGGCGTTAGGGGAGACCCAGTACTTC. It encodes CAWSLQALGETQYF. The V call is TRBV30, the J call TRBJ2-5; D may be TRBD1 (5 bases). Trimming pared 2 bases from V and 5 bases from J, leaving 15 bases between. Germline CDR1 is GTSNPN and CDR2 is SVGIG (reference sequence). The CDR3 spans 14 residues.

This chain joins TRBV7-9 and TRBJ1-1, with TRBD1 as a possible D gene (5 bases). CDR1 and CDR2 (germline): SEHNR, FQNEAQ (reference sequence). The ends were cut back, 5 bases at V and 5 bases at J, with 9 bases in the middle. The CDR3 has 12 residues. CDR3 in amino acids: CASSAGITEAFF. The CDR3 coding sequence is TGTGCCAGCAGCGCAGGGATTACTGAAGCTTTCTTT.

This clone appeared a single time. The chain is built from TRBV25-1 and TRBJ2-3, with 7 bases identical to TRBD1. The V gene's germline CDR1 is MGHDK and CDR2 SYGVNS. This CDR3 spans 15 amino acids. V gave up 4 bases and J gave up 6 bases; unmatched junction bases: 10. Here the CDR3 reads CASSGSYRGRDTQYF. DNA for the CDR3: TGTGCCAGCAGTGGATCCTACAGGGGACGGGATACGCAGTATTTT.

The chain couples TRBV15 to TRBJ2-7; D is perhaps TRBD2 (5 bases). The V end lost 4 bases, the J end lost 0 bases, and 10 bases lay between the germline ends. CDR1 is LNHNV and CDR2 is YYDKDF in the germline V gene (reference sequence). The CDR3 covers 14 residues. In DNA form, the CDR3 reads TGTGCCACCAGCACCCTGGGGAGCTCCTACGAGCAGTACTTC. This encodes CATSTLGSSYEQYF.

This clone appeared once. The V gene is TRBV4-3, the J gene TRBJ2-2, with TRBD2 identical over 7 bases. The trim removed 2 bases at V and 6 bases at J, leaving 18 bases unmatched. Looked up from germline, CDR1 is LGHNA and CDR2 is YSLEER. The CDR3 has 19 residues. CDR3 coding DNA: TGCGCCAGCAGCCAACGTCCCCCAGGGTTAGCGGGCCCCCCCGGGGAGCTGTTTTTT. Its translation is CASSQRPPGLAGPPGELFF.

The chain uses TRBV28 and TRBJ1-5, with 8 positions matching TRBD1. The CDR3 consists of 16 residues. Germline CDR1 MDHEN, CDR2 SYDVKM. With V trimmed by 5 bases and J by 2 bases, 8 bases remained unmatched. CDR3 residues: CASSPPGQARNQPQHF. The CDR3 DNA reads TGTGCCAGCAGTCCTCCGGGACAGGCCCGCAATCAGCCCCAGCATTTT.